The 27 T cell receptor beta chains in this list originate from one sample, sequenced in a study of PD-1 blockade in mismatch repair-deficient tumors. Sequenced by immunoSEQ multiplex PCR; TCRdb stores in-frame clones only, minus some. The repertoire holds some 110,000 clones, with about three quarters as singletons. Sample: peripheral blood, taken 60 weeks after starting pembrolizumab. The receptors stem from an adult with mismatch repair-deficient cancer.

The chain recombines TRBV9 with TRBJ2-1; the match to TRBD1 covers 12 bases. The J segment lost 9 bases and the V segment lost 3 bases, leaving 10 bases of the junction unmatched. The CDR3 covers 16 residues. In germline, CDR1 is SGDLS, CDR2 YYNGEE. CDR3 sequence reads: CASSDEGTGGYVEQFF. The CDR3 nucleotides read TGTGCCAGCAGCGATGAGGGGACAGGGGGCTATGTTGAGCAGTTCTTC.

The chain recombines TRBV5-6 with TRBJ1-1; possibly TRBD1 for D (6 bases). The germline V gene has CDR1 SGHDT and CDR2 YYEEEE. Trimming took 3 bases from V and 0 from J, leaving 12 bases between them. The CDR3 contains 15 residues. DNA for the CDR3: TGTGCCAGCAGCTGGGGGGACAAACTGAACACTGAAGCTTTCTTT. Encoded protein: CASSWGDKLNTEAFF.

The table lists this clone with a count of one. The genes are TRBV27 and TRBJ2-3; a weak D match, TRBD2 (6 bases). CDR1 is MNHEY, CDR2 SMNVEV, per germline (reference sequence). The CDR3 is 13 amino acids. V was cut by 7 bases and J by 4 bases, with 12 bases left in between. CDR3 DNA: TGTGCCAGCACTCGGAGGGCTGCAGATACGCAGTATTTT. Translated, it gives CASTRRAADTQYF.

The V call is TRBV27, the J call TRBJ2-2; 8 bases map to TRBD1. With 6 bases clipped from V and 2 bases from J, the junction kept 5 bases outside the gene matches. The CDR3 totals 15 residues. Germline loops: CDR1 MNHEY, CDR2 SMNVEV (reference sequence). CDR3 protein: CASRRQGLNTGELFF. The DNA of the CDR3 is TGTGCCAGCAGAAGACAGGGGCTAAACACCGGGGAGCTGTTTTTT.

The chain recombines TRBV27 with TRBJ2-4; 7 bases map to TRBD1. CDR1 and CDR2 (germline): MNHEY, SMNVEV (reference sequence). The length of the CDR3 is 15 residues. V shed 6 bases and J 0 bases; nucleotides not matched to a gene: 5. The CDR3 spells CASSPTGVAKNIQYF. The DNA of the CDR3 is TGTGCCAGCAGCCCTACAGGGGTAGCCAAAAACATTCAGTACTTC.

The chain is built from TRBV5-4 and TRBJ1-1, with TRBD1 as a possible D gene (5 bases). Trimming took 3 bases from V and 4 from J, leaving 19 bases between them. The CDR3 has 16 amino acids. Germline V gene data show CDR1 as SGHNT and CDR2 as YYREEE (reference sequence). The DNA of the CDR3 is TGTGCCAGCAGCTCGCCGGGACGCCCCGCCGCCACTGAAGCTTTCTTT. Residues: CASSSPGRPAATEAFF. Full variable domain (rest looked up from reference TRBV5-4 and TRBJ1-1): ETGVTQSPTHLIKTRGQQVTLRCSSQSGHNTVSWYQQALGQGPQFIFQYYREEENGRGNFPPRFSGLQFPNYSSELNVNALELDDSALYLCASSSPGRPAATEAFFGQGTRLTVV.

The sample holds a few counts of this clone. V is TRBV7-2 and J is TRBJ1-1; no clear D gene. This CDR3 spans 16 amino acids. The ends were cut back, 0 bases at V and 3 bases at J, with 14 bases in the middle. The germline V gene has CDR1 SGHTA and CDR2 FQGNSA. CDR3 loop: CASSLAGRSGDTEAFF. Here the CDR3 DNA reads TGTGCCAGCAGCTTAGCAGGACGGAGTGGGGACACTGAAGCTTTCTTT.

The genes are TRBV6-4 and TRBJ2-2; 9 nucleotides match TRBD2. This CDR3 has 17 residues. The V and J ends lost 1 base and 9 bases, in that order; junction bases with no gene match: 12. Germline V lookup: CDR1 MRHNA, CDR2 SNTAGT. The CDR3 sequence is CASSDFRLAAPHRELFF. CDR3 DNA: TGTGCCAGCAGTGACTTTAGACTAGCGGCTCCTCACAGGGAGCTGTTTTTT.

This chain uses TRBV19 with TRBJ1-5, with 7 nucleotides matching TRBD1. This CDR3 contains 15 residues. Germline values: CDR1 LNHDA, CDR2 SQIVND (reference sequence). The ends lost 3 bases at V and 11 bases at J; junction bases unmatched: 13. The CDR3: CASSMGEGGPEAQHF. In DNA form, the CDR3 reads TGTGCCAGTAGTATGGGGGAAGGGGGCCCGGAGGCCCAGCATTTT.

Turning to this clone: This same CDR3 is encoded by further DNA sequences in the sample. The V gene is TRBV7-6, the J gene TRBJ1-5; no clear D. This CDR3 is built from 13 residues. Trimming took off 2 bases at V and 3 bases at J, with 5 bases between the two ends. CDR1 is SGHVS, CDR2 FNYEAQ, per germline. The CDR3 protein is CASSLSDNQPQHF. The CDR3, as DNA: TGTGCCAGCAGCTTATCAGACAATCAGCCCCAGCATTTT.

CDR3 residues: CASSSTGGKNTEAFF. In DNA, the CDR3 is TGTGCCAGCAGTTCGACAGGGGGTAAGAACACTGAAGCTTTCTTT. V usage is TRBV11-2 and J usage is TRBJ1-1; TRBD1 agrees at 9 bases. Germline-derived CDR1 and CDR2 are SGHAT and FQNNGV. The ends lost 6 bases at V and 1 base at J; junction bases unmatched: 6. This CDR3 spans 15 amino acids.

The chain has TRBV5-1 and TRBJ1-1; no reliable D call. This CDR3 comprises 14 residues. The ends were cut back, 0 bases at V and 4 bases at J, with 10 bases in the middle. From germline, CDR1 is SGHRS and CDR2 YFSETQ. CDR3: CASSLDARTTEAFF. The CDR3 DNA sequence: TGCGCCAGCAGCTTGGATGCAAGAACCACTGAAGCTTTCTTT.

The chain recombines TRBV12-5 with TRBJ1-1; unclear D gene. Germline assignment: CDR1 LGHNT and CDR2 FRNRAP. The CDR3 loop spans 15 amino acids. V was cut by 0 bases and J by 3 bases, with 11 bases left in between. CDR3 bases: TGTGCTAGTGGTTTGGTACTTGGGCAATACACTGAAGCTTTCTTT. This encodes CASGLVLGQYTEAFF.

The rearrangement uses TRBV4-3 and TRBJ1-4; D gene ambiguous. Germline CDR1 reads LGHNA; CDR2 reads YSLEER. V was trimmed by 1 base and J by 0 bases, leaving 6 bases between them. The CDR3 runs 15 residues. The CDR3 loop is CASSQGPTTNEKLFF. The CDR3 DNA sequence: TGCGCCAGCAGCCAAGGTCCCACAACTAATGAAAAACTGTTTTTT.

This clone occurred a few times. The chain employs TRBV19 and TRBJ1-5, with unresolved D. The CDR3 is 13 amino acids. The germline V gene has CDR1 LNHDA and CDR2 SQIVND (reference sequence). The V gene lost 5 bases and the J gene lost 2 bases, with 7 bases spanning the gap. CDR3 region: CASSVDRNQPQHF. The CDR3 bases are TGTGCCAGTAGTGTGGACCGCAATCAGCCCCAGCATTTT.

The rearrangement joins TRBV9 to TRBJ2-7; TRBD1 is a possible D gene (5 bases). Germline assignment: CDR1 SGDLS and CDR2 YYNGEE. This CDR3 has 14 residues. V lost 4 bases, J lost 2 bases, and 13 bases lay in between. For the CDR3, the DNA is TGTGCCAGCAGCCCTCGACGGACAACCTACGAGCAGTACTTC. It yields the protein CASSPRRTTYEQYF.

The J gene is TRBJ1-2, the V gene TRBV5-1; D not resolved. This CDR3 has 13 residues. Germline V gives CDR1 SGHRS, CDR2 YFSETQ. V lost 0 bases and J lost 7, with 10 bases in between. The CDR3 DNA reads as TGCGCCAGCAGCTTGGAGGTCGGTGGTGGCTACACCTTC. Translating gives CASSLEVGGGYTF.

The rearrangement joins TRBV4-2 to TRBJ1-2; the D gene is possibly TRBD1 (5 bases). CDR3 length: 14 amino acids. From germline, CDR1 is LGHNA and CDR2 YNFKEQ. The germline V and J ends were trimmed by 2 bases and 6 bases, with 13 bases remaining between them. This chain's CDR3 is CASSQLRVVDGYTF. DNA of the CDR3: TGTGCCAGCAGCCAACTCAGGGTAGTAGATGGCTACACCTTC.

This clone was seen only a few times. The gene calls are TRBV5-4 and TRBJ2-3, with 7 positions matching TRBD2. This CDR3 spans 15 amino acids. The V and J ends lost 0 bases and 0 bases, in that order; junction bases with no gene match: 1. Germline CDR1 and CDR2: SGHNT and YYREEE (reference sequence). The CDR3 nucleotides read TGTGCCAGCAGCTTGGGACTAGCCAGCACAGATACGCAGTATTTT. Translated: CASSLGLASTDTQYF.

This chain joins TRBV4-1 and TRBJ1-1; D remains unclear. Trimming pared 1 base from V and 1 base from J, leaving 10 bases between. Per germline, CDR1 MGHRA and CDR2 YSYEKL. This CDR3 is 15 amino acids long. The CDR3 protein is CASSQALRQNTEAFF. CDR3 sequence (DNA): TGCGCCAGCAGCCAAGCCCTGCGACAGAACACTGAAGCTTTCTTT.

The chain recombines TRBV11-2 with TRBJ2-1; D unclear. The CDR3 runs to 14 residues. V was shortened by 5 bases and J by 7 bases, with 15 bases between the two germline ends. CDR1 and CDR2 from the germline V gene are SGHAT and FQNNGV. The CDR3 DNA reads as TGTGCCAGCAGCGGCAGGACCCTGGGGAATGAGCAGTTCTTC. It codes for CASSGRTLGNEQFF.

In its sample, this clone was seen once. This chain uses TRBV2 with TRBJ2-1; TRBD2 is a possible D gene (6 bases). The CDR3 length is 16 residues. V was clipped by 3 bases and J by 10 bases, with 22 bases between them. CDR1 SNHLY and CDR2 FYNNEI come from the germline V gene. The CDR3 is CASSDWGRPGNQEQFF. CDR3 bases: TGTGCCAGCAGTGATTGGGGGAGGCCGGGTAATCAAGAGCAGTTCTTC.

The chain recombines TRBV7-2 with TRBJ2-7; no clear D gene. The CDR3 extends over 13 amino acids. Germline CDR1 SGHTA, CDR2 FQGNSA. V lost 2 bases and J lost 4, with 9 bases in between. The CDR3 DNA sequence: TGTGCCAGCAGCTTAAGAGGAGAATACGAGCAGTACTTC. It is translated as CASSLRGEYEQYF.

The rearrangement joins TRBV18 to TRBJ1-5; TRBD1 matches 12 bases. Losses at the gene ends were 5 bases for V and 7 bases for J; bases not matched to a gene: 6. This CDR3 is built from 15 residues. Germline CDR1 KGHSH, CDR2 LQKENI. The CDR3 DNA follows: TGTGCCAGCTCAAGGGGACAGGGGGCAGGGCAGCCCCAGCATTTT. Translated, it gives CASSRGQGAGQPQHF.

J is TRBJ2-3 and V is TRBV9; TRBD2 aligns across 8 bases. Germline CDR1 is SGDLS and CDR2 is YYNGEE. The CDR3 loop spans 17 amino acids. Germline trimming cut 0 bases from V and 4 bases from J; bases unmatched to any gene: 10. CDR3 sequence reads: CASSVAGSGSWADTQYF. For the CDR3, the DNA is TGTGCCAGCAGCGTAGCTGGGAGCGGGAGTTGGGCAGATACGCAGTATTTT.

The chain recombines TRBV5-6 with TRBJ1-1; D is unclear. V lost 5 bases and J 0 bases, leaving 14 bases between the germline ends. The CDR3 spans 15 residues. The germline V gene has CDR1 SGHDT and CDR2 YYEEEE. The CDR3 DNA is TGTGCCAGCAGGTTCCTCGGGCCTCTGAACACTGAAGCTTTCTTT. This gives the protein CASRFLGPLNTEAFF.

V and J are TRBV19 and TRBJ2-2; D may be TRBD2 (6 bases). The CDR3 extends over 14 amino acids. Germline V gives CDR1 LNHDA, CDR2 SQIVND (reference sequence). V was cut by 3 bases and J by 6 bases, with 11 bases left in between. CDR3 nucleotide sequence: TGTGCCAGTAGTATGGGCGGGGTAGCCGGGGAGCTGTTTTTT. Its protein is CASSMGGVAGELFF. The variable domain in full, with the rest retrieved from reference TRBV19 and TRBJ2-2, is DGGITQSPKYLFRKEGQNVTLSCEQNLNHDAMYWYRQDPGQGLRLIYYSQIVNDFQKGDIAEGYSVSREKKESFPLTVTSAQKNPTAFYLCASSMGGVAGELFFGEGSRLTVL.